These 20 T cell receptor beta chains share one sample of origin, sequenced in a study of human T cells and chemical hapten exposure. Regarding time point: pre-sensitization, week 0. Treatment: therapeutic diphenylcyclopropenone sensitization with weekly scalp DPC. TCRdb recomputed calls from the RACE reads with MiXCR, one row per CDR3 protein. The sample includes approximately 320,000 distinct CDR3 sequences, around 5.5% of them seen just once. This specimen consisted of whole blood, obtained in connection with sensitization to the hapten diphenylcyclopropenone (DPC). The receptors here all came from a woman aged 18-29 years with alopecia areata. Some clones in this sample may be carry-over from other donors' samples.

V is TRBV5-5 and J is TRBJ2-7; no reliable D call. Germline V gene sequence: CDR1 SGHKS, CDR2 YYEKEE (reference sequence). The V end was cut by 1 base, the J end by 3 bases, with 14 bases between. CDR3 length: 15 residues. CDR3 sequence reads: CASSLTSAYFYEQYF. In DNA, the CDR3 is TGTGCCAGCAGCTTGACGTCTGCCTACTTCTACGAGCAGTACTTC.

In this sample, this clonotype turned up a few times. The chain has TRBV10-3 and TRBJ1-2; D remains ambiguous. The length of the CDR3 is 11 residues. Trimming shortened V by 4 bases and J by 10 bases, and 10 bases separated the two germline ends. CDR1 is ENHRY, CDR2 SYGVKD, per germline. This CDR3 is CAISGQSDYTF. The CDR3 coding sequence is TGTGCCATCAGTGGGCAGTCGGACTACACCTTC.

This clonotype was recorded at least ten times. The rearrangement joins TRBV4-3 to TRBJ2-6; 9 bases are a match to TRBD1. Losses at the gene ends were 4 bases for V and 4 bases for J; bases not matched to a gene: 8. Germline CDR1 LGHNA, CDR2 YSLEER. CDR3 size: 17 residues. The CDR3 protein is CASSPSGQGTGANVLTF. The DNA of the CDR3 is TGCGCCAGCAGCCCGTCGGGACAGGGTACGGGGGCCAACGTCCTGACTTTC.

This clonotype was observed a handful of times. This rearrangement joins TRBV4-3 to TRBJ2-3; 8 bases align to TRBD1. The CDR3 extends over 14 amino acids. V was pared by 3 bases and J by 7 bases, with 6 bases of the junction left unmatched. Germline V gene data show CDR1 as LGHNA and CDR2 as YSLEER. This CDR3 reads CASSQDRVGYTQYF. CDR3 nucleotide sequence: TGCGCCAGCAGCCAGGACAGGGTTGGGTATACGCAGTATTTT.

The chain employs TRBV29-1 and TRBJ1-6, with a possible D match to TRBD1 (6 bases). V was cut by 6 bases and J by 8 bases, with 17 bases left in between. Germline CDR1 SQVTM, CDR2 ANQGSEA. The CDR3 runs 14 residues. The CDR3 DNA is TGCAGCGTACAGGGTTTAAATGATGATTCACCCCTCCACTTT. It encodes CSVQGLNDDSPLHF.

This clonotype was observed a handful of times. The chain links TRBV7-2 to TRBJ2-1; 13 bases are shared with TRBD2. The CDR3 runs to 17 residues. Germline V lookup: CDR1 SGHTA, CDR2 FQGNSA. After removal of 2 bases from V and 4 bases from J, the junction contained 5 bases not matched to a gene. CDR3 nucleotides: TGTGCCAGCAGCTTATGGACTAGCGGGGGAAATTACAATGAGCAGTTCTTC. This codes for CASSLWTSGGNYNEQFF.

Many counts were recorded for this clonotype. CDR3 residues: CASRMADRAYTEAFF. The CDR3 DNA is TGTGCCAGCCGCATGGCAGACAGGGCTTACACTGAAGCTTTCTTT. The J gene is TRBJ1-1, the V gene TRBV12-3 or TRBV12-4; TRBD1 matches 7 bases. The CDR3 totals 15 residues. V lost 8 bases to trimming and J lost 3 bases; unmatched junction nucleotides: 12.

The chain couples TRBV6-5 to TRBJ2-7; TRBD2 agrees at 9 bases. The CDR3 spans 16 residues. CDR1 MNHEY and CDR2 SVGAGI come from the germline V gene. J was trimmed by 5 bases and V by 5 bases; bases with no gene match: 13. This CDR3 reads CASSRTPRGGADEQYF. As DNA, the CDR3 is TGTGCCAGCAGTCGAACTCCGCGCGGGGGGGCCGACGAGCAGTACTTC.

Many counts were recorded for this clonotype. Here the CDR3 DNA reads TGCGCCAGCAGCCAATCAAGGGCCGGAAACTCTGGGGCCAACGTCCTGACTTTC. Translation: CASSQSRAGNSGANVLTF. The gene calls are TRBV4-1 and TRBJ2-6; D not certain. Trimming pared 2 bases from V and 0 bases from J, leaving 14 bases between. The germline V gene has CDR1 MGHRA and CDR2 YSYEKL. This CDR3 comprises 18 residues.

V usage is TRBV20-1 and J usage is TRBJ1-2, with unresolved D. The CDR3 consists of 13 residues. Germline V gene lookup returns CDR1 DFQATT and CDR2 SNEGSKA (reference sequence). Deletions cut 0 bases from V and 4 bases from J, with 9 bases between. In DNA, the CDR3 is TGCAGTGCTAGAGATCGCTCTGGCTATGGCTACACCTTC. Residues: CSARDRSGYGYTF.

This chain links TRBV20-1 with TRBJ2-1, with 10 bases identical to TRBD2. V gave up 0 bases and J gave up 5 bases; unmatched junction bases: 7. CDR1 and CDR2 (germline): DFQATT, SNEGSKA (reference sequence). This CDR3 comprises 16 residues. CDR3 sequence: CSARDPGTSADNEQFF. CDR3 sequence (DNA): TGCAGTGCTAGAGATCCCGGGACTAGCGCAGACAATGAGCAGTTCTTC.

This clonotype was found a few times. The chain recombines TRBV4-3 with TRBJ1-2; a weak D match, TRBD1 (5 bases). Between the trimmed V and J ends, which lost 1 base and 3 bases, there was a span of 12 bases. The CDR3 consists of 15 residues. Germline V lookup: CDR1 LGHNA, CDR2 YSLEER. CDR3: CASSQVARGDYGYTF. As DNA, the CDR3 is TGCGCCAGCAGCCAAGTTGCAAGAGGGGACTATGGCTACACCTTC.

This clonotype was counted many times. V gene TRBV5-1 combines with J gene TRBJ2-5; perhaps D is TRBD1 or TRBD2 (5 bases each). The CDR3 has 14 amino acids. V was cut by 3 bases and J by 7 bases, with 16 bases left in between. Germline lookup yields CDR1 SGHRS and CDR2 YFSETQ. The CDR3 loop reads CASSSYGDGATQYF. The CDR3 DNA reads TGCGCCAGCAGCTCCTACGGAGACGGGGCGACCCAGTACTTC.

The rearrangement links TRBV28 to TRBJ1-6, with D possibly TRBD1 on 5 matching bases. V was shortened by 1 base and J by 7 bases, with 11 bases between the two germline ends. The CDR3 sequence is 15 residues long. Germline V lookup: CDR1 MDHEN, CDR2 SYDVKM. CDR3 amino acids: CASSLSGLPNSPLHF. CDR3 in DNA: TGTGCCAGCAGTTTATCGGGACTACCCAATTCACCCCTCCACTTT.

This clonotype was recorded many times. This chain joins TRBV28 and TRBJ1-6; 7 nucleotides align to TRBD1. J was trimmed by 5 bases and V by 9 bases; bases with no gene match: 7. Germline V gene lookup returns CDR1 MDHEN and CDR2 SYDVKM. This CDR3 is 14 amino acids long. The CDR3 protein is CASFRQGDNSPLHF. The DNA of the CDR3 is TGTGCCAGTTTCCGACAGGGCGATAATTCACCCCTCCACTTT.

This clonotype was seen at least ten times. The chain links TRBV20-1 to TRBJ2-7, with D perhaps given as TRBD1 or TRBD2 (6 bases each). The V end was cut by 5 bases, the J end by 2 bases, with 19 bases between. The CDR3 covers 15 residues. From germline, CDR1 is DFQATT and CDR2 SNEGSKA (reference sequence). CDR3 residues: CSAEEGRGQTYEQYF. CDR3 coding DNA: TGCAGTGCTGAAGAAGGTCGGGGGCAAACCTACGAGCAGTACTTC.

The V call is TRBV19, the J call TRBJ1-2, with D perhaps TRBD1 (6 bases). Trimming removed 8 bases at V and 2 bases at J, with 9 bases between. The CDR3 spans 12 residues. Germline V gene data show CDR1 as LNHDA and CDR2 as SQIVND (reference sequence). CDR3 loop: CASAGANYGYTF. Here the CDR3 DNA reads TGTGCCAGTGCAGGGGCGAACTATGGCTACACCTTC.

This clonotype was detected many times. The chain has TRBV5-1 and TRBJ2-1; D might be TRBD2 (6 bases). In germline, CDR1 is SGHRS, CDR2 YFSETQ. The V end lost 0 bases, the J end lost 0 bases, and 7 bases lay between the germline ends. The CDR3 runs to 15 residues. This CDR3 reads CASSLVGGSYNEQFF. CDR3 DNA sequence: TGCGCCAGCAGCTTGGTGGGGGGCTCCTACAATGAGCAGTTCTTC.

This clonotype showed up many times. The chain uses TRBV20-1 and TRBJ2-3; no firm D call. CDR1 and CDR2 (germline): DFQATT, SNEGSKA (reference sequence). CDR3 size: 14 residues. Trimming removed 4 bases from V and 3 bases from J, with 14 bases in between. The chain's CDR3 is CSAKINGWTDTQYF. CDR3 DNA sequence: TGCAGTGCTAAGATAAACGGCTGGACAGATACGCAGTATTTT.

Concerning this clonotype itself: A read error may account for a junction end that differs from germline. The rearrangement links TRBV11-2 to TRBJ1-1; tentatively, D is TRBD1 (6 bases). The CDR3 is made up of 17 amino acids. Germline-derived CDR1 and CDR2 are SGHAT and FQNNGV. The CDR3, as DNA: TGTGTCAGCAGCTTAGTTCAGGGGATCTCCATGAACACTGAAGCTTTCTTT. As protein: CVSSLVQGISMNTEAFF. The full variable domain, its missing parts supplied by reference TRBV11-2 and TRBJ1-1, is EAGVAQSPRYKIIEKRQSVAFWCNPISGHATLYWYQQILGQGPKLLIQFQNNGVVDDSQLPKDRFSAERLKGVDSTLKIQPAKLEDSAVYLCVSSLVQGISMNTEAFFGQGTRLTVV.